The clone carrying this TCR beta chain was counted only a few times. Its antigen is still unknown. The sample comes from a study of T-cell memory formation after mild COVID-19. Study overall: In these data, TCR clusters were largely donor specific. Study-wide findings and caveats: Pre-infection memory contained some responding clones, which suggested that cross-reactive memory had joined.

Researchers used 5'RACE with constant-segment primers to make TCR alpha and TCR beta cDNA libraries that carry sample barcodes and UMIs. TCRdb recomputed calls from the 5' RACE reads with MiXCR, one row per CDR3 protein. The table includes more than 80,000 distinct CDR3 sequences, around an eighth detected once. Germline lookup yields CDR1 SGHDT and CDR2 YYEEEE. CDR3 size: 15 residues. With 0 bases clipped from V and 1 base from J, the junction kept 3 bases outside the gene matches. Sequencing input: PBMCs or a T cell subset sorted from them (not recorded which). This receptor was obtained from an adult woman who had mild COVID-19 (a few samples of this study predate the infection). Cell type and time point are not known. The chain couples TRBV5-6 to TRBJ2-5, with 7 bases lining up with TRBD1. The CDR3 DNA follows: TGTGCCAGCAGCTTGGATCCAGGGGGCCAAGAGACCCAGTACTTC. It specifies CASSLDPGGQETQYF.